The 26 T cell receptor beta chains below come from one sample, sequenced in a study of response to subunit inactivated influenza vaccine. In TCRdb, the RT-PCR reads were re-called with MiXCR into one record per CDR3 protein. Of hundreds of thousands of distinct CDR3 sequences listed, roughly 15% are singletons. The sample was PBMCs from blood, taken 14 to 15 days before vaccination. These receptors were obtained from a man between 45 and 60 years old who received an inactivated influenza vaccine.

This clonotype has more than one count but fewer than ten. The V gene is TRBV11-1, the J gene TRBJ2-5; TRBD2 agrees at 9 bases. The trim removed 5 bases at V and 2 bases at J, leaving 15 bases unmatched. The V gene's germline CDR1 is SGHAT and CDR2 FQDESV (reference sequence). This CDR3 spans 18 amino acids. The CDR3 loop is CASSASIASGNLQETQYF. The CDR3 DNA sequence: TGTGCCAGCAGCGCGTCCATCGCTAGCGGGAATTTGCAAGAGACCCAGTACTTC.

This clonotype was observed at least ten times. The chain recombines TRBV4-3 with TRBJ2-3, with a weak D call TRBD2 (5 bases). V gave up 0 bases and J gave up 7 bases, with 14 bases separating them. The CDR3 extends over 15 amino acids. Germline loops: CDR1 LGHNA, CDR2 YSLEER. In DNA, the CDR3 is TGCGCCAGCAGCCAAGAGGGAGTGAATCTTAATACGCAGTATTTT. It codes for CASSQEGVNLNTQYF.

In its sample, this clonotype was seen a few times. The chain uses TRBV12-5 and TRBJ2-1; 13 bases are shared with TRBD2. V shed 7 bases, J shed 9 bases, and the junction held 9 bases outside the gene matches. CDR3 size: 15 residues. Per the germline V gene, CDR1 is LGHNT and CDR2 is FRNRAP. The CDR3 loop reads CASAEEGLAGSEQFF. The CDR3, as DNA: TGTGCTAGTGCCGAAGAGGGACTAGCGGGGTCTGAGCAGTTCTTC.

The rearrangement uses TRBV3-1 and TRBJ1-6; 8 bases line up with TRBD1. CDR1 is LGHDT, CDR2 YNNKEL, per germline (reference sequence). The J segment lost 10 bases and the V segment lost 5 bases, leaving 10 bases of the junction unmatched. This CDR3 is 15 amino acids long. This CDR3 is CASSEHRGTSSPLHF. CDR3 in DNA: TGTGCCAGCAGCGAACACAGGGGGACCAGCTCACCCCTCCACTTT.

At least ten counts were recorded for this clonotype. The V gene is TRBV20-1, the J gene TRBJ2-7, with D possibly called TRBD1 or TRBD2 (5 bases each). Trimming stripped 2 bases from V and 3 bases from J, with 14 bases between. The CDR3 is made up of 14 amino acids. Germline values: CDR1 DFQATT, CDR2 SNEGSKA (reference sequence). CDR3 residues: CSARLRGSLYEQYF. In DNA, the CDR3 is TGCAGTGCTAGACTCCGGGGCAGCCTCTACGAGCAGTACTTC.

This chain links TRBV5-1 with TRBJ2-7, with D tentatively TRBD2 (5 bases). Trimming removed 2 bases at V and 3 bases at J, with 9 bases between. Germline V CDR1 and CDR2: SGHRS, YFSETQ. The length of the CDR3 is 13 residues. CDR3 residues: CASSFNGDYEQYF. CDR3 in DNA: TGCGCCAGCAGCTTCAACGGGGACTACGAGCAGTACTTC. Using reference TRBV5-1 and TRBJ2-7 for the parts outside the CDR3, the full variable domain is KAGVTQTPRYLIKTRGQQVTLSCSPISGHRSVSWYQQTPGQGLQFLFEYFSETQRNKGNFPGRFSGRQFSNSRSEMNVSTLELGDSALYLCASSFNGDYEQYFGPGTRLTVT.

The sample holds many counts of this clonotype. V is TRBV18 and J is TRBJ2-5, with 7 nucleotides matching TRBD1. V was clipped by 1 base and J by 5 bases; unmatched bases: 7. In germline, CDR1 is KGHSH, CDR2 LQKENI. The CDR3 length is 15 residues. The CDR3 sequence is CASSPQGGASETQYF. CDR3 coding DNA: TGTGCCAGCTCACCACAAGGGGGCGCATCGGAGACCCAGTACTTC. The whole variable domain, remainder taken from reference TRBV18 and TRBJ2-5, is NAGVMQNPRHLVRRRGQEARLRCSPMKGHSHVYWYRQLPEEGLKFMVYLQKENIIDESGMPKERFSAEFPKEGPSILRIQQVVRGDSAAYFCASSPQGGASETQYFGPGTRLLVL.

This chain uses TRBV7-9 with TRBJ2-7, with D perhaps matching TRBD1 (6 bases). V was trimmed by 0 bases and J by 3 bases, leaving 12 bases between them. Per the germline V gene, CDR1 is SEHNR and CDR2 is FQNEAQ (reference sequence). The CDR3 is 15 amino acids. The CDR3 DNA follows: TGTGCCAGCAGCTTAGCGCTGAGACAGGACTACGAGCAGTACTTC. This sequence encodes CASSLALRQDYEQYF.

Here the CDR3 DNA reads TGTGCCAGCAGTCGACACGGGACAAGGTCCTACGAGCAGTACTTC. Its translation is CASSRHGTRSYEQYF. The rearrangement uses TRBV28 and TRBJ2-7, with D maybe TRBD1 (6 bases). The CDR3 contains 15 residues. Trimming pared 5 bases from V and 1 base from J, leaving 15 bases between. Germline-derived CDR1 and CDR2 are MDHEN and SYDVKM. Full variable domain (missing parts from reference TRBV28 and TRBJ2-7): DVKVTQSSRYLVKRTGEKVFLECVQDMDHENMFWYRQDPGLGLRLIYFSYDVKMKEKGDIPEGYSVSREKKERFSLILESASTNQTSMYLCASSRHGTRSYEQYFGPGTRLTVT.

The chain recombines TRBV2 with TRBJ2-3, with 13 bases fitting TRBD2. V was clipped by 10 bases and J by 2 bases; unmatched bases: 12. The germline CDR1 and CDR2 sequences are SNHLY and FYNNEI. This CDR3 has 17 residues. The DNA for the CDR3 is TGTGCCAATCGAGCCCTTGGACTAGCGGGAGCCACAGATACGCAGTATTTT. Amino acids: CANRALGLAGATDTQYF.

In its sample, this clonotype was seen a few times. This chain links TRBV29-1 with TRBJ2-3; D call uncertain. V lost 3 bases to trimming and J lost 4 bases, with 11 bases between them. This CDR3 is 13 amino acids long. CDR1 SQVTM and CDR2 ANQGSEA come from the germline V gene. The CDR3 DNA follows: TGCAGCGTTGAGGTTGTCGTGGCAGATACGCAGTATTTT. This encodes CSVEVVVADTQYF.

This chain links TRBV5-1 with TRBJ2-7, with D hard to call. This CDR3 is 14 amino acids long. Trimming left V 1 base short and J 1 base short, with 9 bases between. Looked up from germline, CDR1 is SGHRS and CDR2 is YFSETQ. CDR3 nucleotides: TGCGCCAGCAGCTTGTCTTACGAATCCTACGAGCAGTACTTC. Protein product: CASSLSYESYEQYF.

Only a few counts were recorded for this clonotype. This chain links TRBV7-9 with TRBJ1-2; possible D gene TRBD1, 6 bases. The CDR3 consists of 13 residues. Trimming took 6 bases from V and 7 from J, leaving 15 bases between them. CDR1 is SEHNR and CDR2 is FQNEAQ in the germline V gene (reference sequence). The CDR3: CASSEVGGPGYTF. In nucleotides, the CDR3 is TGTGCCAGCAGTGAAGTAGGGGGACCTGGCTACACCTTC.

The rearrangement joins TRBV20-1 to TRBJ2-6; 15 nucleotides line up with TRBD2. V trimming: 2 bases; J trimming: 0 bases; junction bases outside the gene matches: 8. The CDR3 is 20 amino acids. Germline loops: CDR1 DFQATT, CDR2 SNEGSKA (reference sequence). CDR3 nucleotide sequence: TGCAGTGCTAGAACACCGGGACTAGCGGGAGGCGACTCTGGGGCCAACGTCCTGACTTTC. Its protein product is CSARTPGLAGGDSGANVLTF.

The genes are TRBV27 and TRBJ1-5, with D possibly being TRBD1 (6 bases). Germline CDR1 and CDR2: MNHEY and SMNVEV (reference sequence). The CDR3 spans 15 residues. V lost 6 bases and J 3 bases, leaving 15 bases between the germline ends. In DNA form, the CDR3 reads TGTGCCAGCAGCCTAAATCCAGGGGCCAATCAGCCCCAGCATTTT. As protein: CASSLNPGANQPQHF.

This chain links TRBV6-2 or TRBV6-3 with TRBJ1-1; unclear D gene. The CDR3 length is 13 residues. The germline gives CDR1 MNHEY, CDR2 SVGEGT. Trimming stripped 7 bases from V and 1 base from J, with 10 bases between. The CDR3, as DNA: TGTGCCAGCAAGGTCCTTTCGAACACTGAAGCTTTCTTT. Amino acids: CASKVLSNTEAFF.

This clonotype was found a few times. The J gene is TRBJ2-3, the V gene TRBV24-1, with D tentatively TRBD2 (5 bases). V was pared by 4 bases and J by 3 bases, with 19 bases between. The V gene's germline CDR1 is KGHDR and CDR2 SFDVKD. The CDR3 is 17 amino acids. The CDR3, as DNA: TGTGCCACCAGTGAGCCGGACGCGGGCGGCCCGACAGATACGCAGTATTTT. Translating it yields CATSEPDAGGPTDTQYF.

This sequence joins TRBV27 and TRBJ2-3; 10 bases align to TRBD2. The length of the CDR3 is 16 residues. The germline gives CDR1 MNHEY, CDR2 SMNVEV (reference sequence). The J segment lost 3 bases and the V segment lost 1 base, leaving 4 bases of the junction unmatched. The CDR3 sequence is CASSLWLAGATDTQYF. CDR3 nucleotides: TGTGCCAGCAGTTTATGGCTAGCGGGGGCAACAGATACGCAGTATTTT.

This clonotype was counted a few times. The genes are TRBV9 and TRBJ2-5; 10 nucleotides align to TRBD1. Trimming cost V 3 bases and J 5 bases; bases outside gene matches: 10. The CDR3 is 16 residues long. CDR1 is SGDLS, CDR2 YYNGEE, per germline. Here the CDR3 reads CASSEGSGTGVETQYF. CDR3 in DNA: TGTGCCAGCAGCGAGGGATCCGGGACAGGGGTCGAGACCCAGTACTTC.

This clonotype was seen only a few times. The chain carries TRBV20-1 and TRBJ2-1, with D perhaps TRBD1 (6 bases). The V end lost 5 bases, the J end lost 8 bases, and 13 bases lay between the germline ends. The CDR3 is made up of 12 amino acids. In germline, CDR1 is DFQATT, CDR2 SNEGSKA (reference sequence). CDR3 DNA sequence: TGCAGTGCTGAGCGACAGGTGGATGAGCAGTTCTTC. This codes for CSAERQVDEQFF.

This clonotype occurred a few times. The V gene is TRBV20-1, the J gene TRBJ2-1, with TRBD2 matching 7 bases. The germline V gene has CDR1 DFQATT and CDR2 SNEGSKA (reference sequence). CDR3 size: 16 residues. The J segment lost 4 bases and the V segment lost 0 bases, leaving 9 bases of the junction unmatched. The DNA for the CDR3 is TGCAGTGCTAGAGATGCGGTGGGAGGGCCTTACAATGAGCAGTTCTTC. This sequence encodes CSARDAVGGPYNEQFF.

This clonotype has just a few counts. The chain links TRBV3-1 to TRBJ1-2; D is unclear. Trimming cost V 1 base and J 1 base, with 10 bases left between them. There are 15 residues in the CDR3. Germline loops: CDR1 LGHDT, CDR2 YNNKEL (reference sequence). CDR3 sequence (DNA): TGTGCCAGCAGCCAAGGAGGACCTCTTAACTATGGCTACACCTTC. This sequence encodes CASSQGGPLNYGYTF.

This chain uses TRBV4-2 with TRBJ1-1; TRBD1 might be the D (6 bases). Germline V gene sequence: CDR1 LGHNA, CDR2 YNFKEQ. Trimming took off 4 bases at V and 6 bases at J, with 24 bases between the two ends. This CDR3 is built from 17 residues. Here the CDR3 reads CASSPNVGGRGGSEAFF. The CDR3, as DNA: TGTGCCAGCAGCCCCAACGTCGGTGGCAGGGGTGGCTCTGAAGCTTTCTTT.

The chain couples TRBV28 to TRBJ2-5; D is uncertain. Germline V CDR1 and CDR2: MDHEN, SYDVKM. The CDR3 contains 13 residues. The V and J ends lost 3 bases and 0 bases respectively, with 5 bases between them. CDR3: CASSFLDQETQYF. For the CDR3, the DNA is TGTGCCAGCAGTTTTCTAGACCAAGAGACCCAGTACTTC.

The V call is TRBV6-2 or TRBV6-3, the J call TRBJ2-4; 7 bases map to TRBD2. The CDR3 length is 17 residues. Trimming took 4 bases from V and 1 from J; bases not matched to a gene: 10. Per germline, CDR1 MNHEY and CDR2 SVGEGT. The CDR3 reads CASSWDFAGVAKNIQYF. CDR3 DNA: TGTGCCAGCAGTTGGGACTTCGCGGGAGTGGCCAAAAACATTCAGTACTTC.

At least ten counts were recorded for this clonotype. The chain couples TRBV6-1 to TRBJ1-1, with D perhaps TRBD1 (6 bases). The CDR3 spans 16 residues. In germline, CDR1 is MNHNS, CDR2 SASEGT. Trimming removed 2 bases from V and 6 bases from J, with 19 bases in between. CDR3 nucleotides: TGTGCCAGCAGTGAAACTTCGGGCAGGGGTCAAGCTGAAGCTTTCTTT. This translates into CASSETSGRGQAEAFF.